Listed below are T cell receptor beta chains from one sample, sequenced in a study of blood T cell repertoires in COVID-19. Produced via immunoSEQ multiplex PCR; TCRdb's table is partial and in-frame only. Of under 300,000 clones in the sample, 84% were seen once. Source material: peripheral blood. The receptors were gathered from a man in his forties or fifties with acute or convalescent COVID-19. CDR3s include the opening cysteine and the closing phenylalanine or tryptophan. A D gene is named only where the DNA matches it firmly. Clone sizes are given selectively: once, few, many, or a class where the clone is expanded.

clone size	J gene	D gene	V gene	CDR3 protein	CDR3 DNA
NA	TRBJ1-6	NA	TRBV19	CASSIDEQEYSPLHF	TGTGCCAGTAGTATAGATGAACAGGAATATTCACCCCTCCACTTT
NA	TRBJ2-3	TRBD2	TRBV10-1	CANSGLAGLLKSTDTQYF	TGCGCCAACTCCGGACTAGCGGGACTTCTCAAGAGCACAGATACGCAGTATTTT
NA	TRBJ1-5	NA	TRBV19	CASSIFPGGNQPQHF	TGTGCCAGTAGTATCTTCCCAGGGGGCAATCAGCCCCAGCATTTT
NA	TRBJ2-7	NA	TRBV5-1	CASSFSPSYEQYF	TGCGCCAGCAGCTTCTCCCCGTCCTACGAGCAGTACTTC
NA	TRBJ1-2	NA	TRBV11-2	CASSPVWGGEWGYTF	TGTGCCAGCAGCCCCGTTTGGGGGGGGGAGTGGGGCTACACCTTC
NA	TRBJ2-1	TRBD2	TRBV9	CASNLSPWTSGDYNEQFF	TGTGCCAGCAACCTATCTCCCTGGACTAGCGGGGATTACAATGAGCAGTTCTTC
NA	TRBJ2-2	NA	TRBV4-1	CASSQQGTGELFF	TGCGCCAGCAGCCAACAGGGCACCGGGGAGCTGTTTTTT
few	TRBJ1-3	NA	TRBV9	CASSDENYSGNTIYF	TGTGCCAGCAGCGATGAAAACTACTCTGGAAACACCATATATTTT
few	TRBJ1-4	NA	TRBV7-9	CASSLFFQPDEGEKLFF	TGTGCCAGCAGCTTATTTTTTCAGCCCGATGAGGGTGAAAAACTGTTTTTT
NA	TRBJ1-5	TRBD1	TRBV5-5	CASSLTGTANNQPQHF	TGTGCCAGCAGCTTGACCGGGACAGCGAACAATCAGCCCCAGCATTTT
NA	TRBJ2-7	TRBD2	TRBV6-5	CASSYGTSGTYEQYF	TGTGCCAGCAGTTACGGGACTAGCGGGACTTACGAGCAGTACTTC
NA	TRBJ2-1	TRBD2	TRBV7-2	CASSLAIAGVNEQFF	TGTGCCAGCAGCTTAGCGATAGCGGGAGTAAATGAGCAGTTCTTC